The rows below give T cell receptor beta chains drawn from one sample of a study of cytomegalovirus exposure and HLA in healthy donors. Repertoires were generated with immunoSEQ multiplex PCR, while TCRdb's copy carries only in-frame clones and drops some. Of around 300,000 clones detected, roughly 87% appear once; the ten largest clones hold 0.9% to 1%. Source material: PBMCs. The source is a man aged 30 to 39 in good health and CMV-seronegative. Both conserved end residues are part of each CDR3. A D gene is named only where the DNA matches it firmly. Size is omitted from some rows. Given values are once, few, many or a class for expanded clones.

J gene: TRBJ1-6
V gene: TRBV6-6
D gene: TRBD1
CDR3 length: 16
clone size: NA
CDR3 DNA: TGTGCCAGCAGTACCCCAAACCGGGACAGTGGTTCACCCCTCCACTTT
CDR3 protein: CASSTPNRDSGSPLHF

J gene: TRBJ2-7
V gene: TRBV5-1
D gene: NA
CDR3 length: 16
clone size: NA
CDR3 DNA: TGCGCCAGCAGCTTTGGTGGGGCACAGATCTCCTACGAGCAGTACTTC
CDR3 protein: CASSFGGAQISYEQYF

J gene: TRBJ1-6
V gene: TRBV2
D gene: NA
CDR3 length: 15
clone size: NA
CDR3 DNA: TGTGCCAGCAGCGCTACAGAATATAATAATTCACCCCTCCACTTT
CDR3 protein: CASSATEYNNSPLHF

J gene: TRBJ1-1
V gene: TRBV9
D gene: NA
CDR3 length: 13
clone size: NA
CDR3 DNA: TGTGCCAGCAGCGTAGGGGCCCAGACACGGCCTGTCTTT
CDR3 protein: CASSVGAQTRPVF

J gene: TRBJ2-5
V gene: TRBV10-2
D gene: TRBD1
CDR3 length: 14
clone size: NA
CDR3 DNA: TGCGCCAGCAGTCACAGGGGGCCTCAAGAGACCCAGTACTTC
CDR3 protein: CASSHRGPQETQYF

J gene: TRBJ1-4
V gene: TRBV2
D gene: TRBD1
CDR3 length: 15
clone size: NA
CDR3 DNA: TGTGCCAGCAGTGATGCTCTGACAGGGCGGGAAAAACTGTTTTTT
CDR3 protein: CASSDALTGREKLFF

J gene: TRBJ2-7
V gene: TRBV4-1
D gene: TRBD1
CDR3 length: 15
clone size: NA
CDR3 DNA: TGCGCCAGCAGCCAGGGGGACAGGTTCGACTACGAGCAGTACTTC
CDR3 protein: CASSQGDRFDYEQYF

J gene: TRBJ1-2
V gene: TRBV19
D gene: TRBD1
CDR3 length: 16
clone size: NA
CDR3 DNA: TGTGCCAGTAGTAACCAGGGGGCGTTAGGATACTATGGCTACACCTTC
CDR3 protein: CASSNQGALGYYGYTF

J gene: TRBJ2-5
V gene: TRBV27
D gene: TRBD2
CDR3 length: 16
clone size: NA
CDR3 DNA: TGTGCCAGCAGTTCAACTAGCGGGGGCCTGGTGGAGACCCAGTACTTC
CDR3 protein: CASSSTSGGLVETQYF

J gene: TRBJ1-1
V gene: TRBV5-6
D gene: TRBD1
CDR3 length: 13
clone size: once
CDR3 DNA: TGTGCCAGCCACACCCTTCTAGACAGGGTTGCTTTCTTT
CDR3 protein: CASHTLLDRVAFF

J gene: TRBJ2-4
V gene: TRBV30
D gene: TRBD2
CDR3 length: 17
clone size: once
CDR3 DNA: TGTGCCTGTCTGACTAGCGGGGGGGCCCGGACCAAAAACATTCAGTACTTC
CDR3 protein: CACLTSGGARTKNIQYF

J gene: TRBJ2-2
V gene: TRBV6-5
D gene: TRBD1
CDR3 length: 13
clone size: NA
CDR3 DNA: TGTGCCAGCAACACAGGGGATACCGGGGAGCTGTTTTTT
CDR3 protein: CASNTGDTGELFF

J gene: TRBJ1-1
V gene: TRBV6-6
D gene: TRBD1
CDR3 length: 16
clone size: NA
CDR3 DNA: TGTGCCAGCAGTTCCCGGGACAGGGGTGAGATGCCTGAAGCTTTCTTT
CDR3 protein: CASSSRDRGEMPEAFF

J gene: TRBJ2-5
V gene: TRBV7-7
D gene: TRBD1
CDR3 length: 15
clone size: few
CDR3 DNA: TGTGCCAGCAGCTCCAAGGACAGGGCGTACGAGACCCAGTACTTC
CDR3 protein: CASSSKDRAYETQYF

J gene: TRBJ2-5
V gene: TRBV10-3
D gene: TRBD2
CDR3 length: 12
clone size: NA
CDR3 DNA: TGTGCCATCAGCCATAGCGGGGAGACCCAGTACTTC
CDR3 protein: CAISHSGETQYF

J gene: TRBJ2-1
V gene: TRBV27
D gene: TRBD2
CDR3 length: 20
clone size: once
CDR3 DNA: TGTGCCAGCAGTTTATCGATCCAGCGACTAGCGGGGGCACGTTACAATGAGCAGTTCTTC
CDR3 protein: CASSLSIQRLAGARYNEQFF

J gene: TRBJ1-2
V gene: TRBV6-5
D gene: TRBD1
CDR3 length: 14
clone size: NA
CDR3 DNA: TGTGCCAGCATCGGGACAGCTACTAACTATGGCTACACCTTC
CDR3 protein: CASIGTATNYGYTF

J gene: TRBJ2-1
V gene: TRBV10-3
D gene: NA
CDR3 length: 14
clone size: NA
CDR3 DNA: TGTGCCACCATCAGGGGAGACTCCTACAATGAGCAGTTCTTC
CDR3 protein: CATIRGDSYNEQFF

J gene: TRBJ2-3
V gene: TRBV19
D gene: NA
CDR3 length: 13
clone size: once
CDR3 DNA: TGTGCCAGCCGGTCTGCTAGCACAGATACGCAGTATTTT
CDR3 protein: CASRSASTDTQYF

J gene: TRBJ2-3
V gene: TRBV10-1
D gene: NA
CDR3 length: 14
clone size: once
CDR3 DNA: TGCGCCAGCAGTGAGGAGAGTCGCACAGATACGCAGTATTTT
CDR3 protein: CASSEESRTDTQYF

J gene: TRBJ2-3
V gene: TRBV10-3
D gene: TRBD1
CDR3 length: 18
clone size: NA
CDR3 DNA: TGTGCCATCTACGACCCCCTCCTGACAGGGTGGGGCACAGATACGCAGTATTTT
CDR3 protein: CAIYDPLLTGWGTDTQYF

J gene: TRBJ2-3
V gene: TRBV19
D gene: TRBD2
CDR3 length: 16
clone size: once
CDR3 DNA: TGTGCCAGTAGTATTACGCCCAGCGGGGGAACAGATACGCAGTATTTT
CDR3 protein: CASSITPSGGTDTQYF

J gene: TRBJ2-7
V gene: TRBV7-9
D gene: NA
CDR3 length: 19
clone size: NA
CDR3 DNA: TGTGCCAGCAGCGGCCCCCTCGCAGGTCAGGGAACTAACCCCTACGAGCAGTACTTC
CDR3 protein: CASSGPLAGQGTNPYEQYF

J gene: TRBJ1-1
V gene: TRBV6-6
D gene: NA
CDR3 length: 15
clone size: NA
CDR3 DNA: TGTGCCAGCAGTTACGGGGGGACCTTGAACACTGAAGCTTTCTTT
CDR3 protein: CASSYGGTLNTEAFF